The 16 T cell receptor beta chains listed next were all sequenced from one sample in a study of blood T cell repertoires in COVID-19. The data were produced by immunoSEQ multiplex PCR, yet TCRdb's version contains in-frame clones alone and is incomplete. The repertoire has about 190,000 clones, roughly 90% of them found once; the top ten carry 6.2%. The sample taken for sequencing was peripheral blood. These receptors all stem from a middle-aged woman who had recovered from COVID-19.

The V gene is TRBV7-2, the J gene TRBJ2-7; TRBD2 might be the D (6 bases). The length of the CDR3 is 12 residues. CDR1 is SGHTA and CDR2 is FQGNSA in the germline V gene. Trimming stripped 4 bases from V and 7 bases from J, with 11 bases between. CDR3 residues: CASSSSGGEQYF. Here the CDR3 DNA reads TGTGCCAGCAGCTCCTCCGGGGGTGAGCAGTACTTC.

This clone came up once. The chain employs TRBV7-6 and TRBJ2-5; TRBD2 aligns across 13 bases. Unmatched junction bases numbered 9, after V lost 5 bases and J lost 6 bases. This CDR3 is built from 16 residues. From germline, CDR1 is SGHVS and CDR2 FNYEAQ. The CDR3 nucleotides are TGTGCCAGCAGCGGGCGGACTAGCGGGAGTTGGAAGACCCAGTACTTC. As protein: CASSGRTSGSWKTQYF.

This clone was seen only a few times. The J gene is TRBJ2-3, the V gene TRBV3-1 (or the pseudogene TRBV3-2), with TRBD2 matching over 9 bases. J gave up 0 bases and V 4 bases, and 5 bases lay outside the gene matches. The CDR3 contains 16 residues. Germline V gene lookup returns CDR1 LGHDT and CDR2 YNNKEL (reference sequence). DNA for the CDR3: TGTGCCAGCAGCCGTAGCGGGAGTTCAAGCACAGATACGCAGTATTTT. Encoded protein: CASSRSGSSSTDTQYF.

The chain recombines TRBV19 with TRBJ1-2; the match to TRBD1 covers 7 bases. Germline V lookup: CDR1 LNHDA, CDR2 SQIVND (reference sequence). V lost 7 bases and J lost 3; bases outside the gene matches: 2. The CDR3 spans 12 residues. This chain's CDR3 is CASNDRDYGYTF. The CDR3 nucleotides are TGTGCCAGTAACGACAGGGACTATGGCTACACCTTC.

This clone has only one observation. The V call is TRBV5-4, the J call TRBJ2-5; 7 bases agree with TRBD1. CDR3 length equals 14 residues. The germline CDR1 and CDR2 sequences are SGHNT and YYREEE (reference sequence). J lost 3 bases, V lost 1 base, and 3 bases had no gene match. CDR3 sequence: CASSLFQGEETQYF. The DNA of the CDR3 is TGTGCCAGCAGCTTGTTCCAGGGGGAAGAGACCCAGTACTTC.

The genes are TRBV28 and TRBJ2-1; 7 bases agree with TRBD1. In germline, CDR1 is MDHEN, CDR2 SYDVKM. Losses at the gene ends were 6 bases for V and 4 bases for J; bases not matched to a gene: 9. The CDR3 spans 15 residues. CDR3 region: CASSKIGTDYNEQFF. The CDR3 DNA is TGTGCCAGCAGCAAAATCGGGACAGATTACAATGAGCAGTTCTTC.

The chain recombines TRBV20-1 with TRBJ1-2, with D unresolved. The CDR3 extends over 10 amino acids. V was cut by 6 bases and J by 4 bases, with 6 bases left in between. Germline V CDR1 and CDR2: DFQATT, SNEGSKA (reference sequence). The CDR3, as DNA: TGCAGTGCGCAGTCCTATGGCTACACCTTC. It encodes CSAQSYGYTF.

This chain links TRBV4-1 with TRBJ1-1; 7 positions match TRBD1. Germline lookup yields CDR1 MGHRA and CDR2 YSYEKL. Losses at the gene ends were 4 bases for V and 2 bases for J; bases not matched to a gene: 4. This CDR3 comprises 14 residues. The CDR3 loop reads CASSLGQDNTEAFF. The CDR3 DNA sequence: TGCGCCAGCAGCCTAGGACAGGACAACACTGAAGCTTTCTTT.

This clone was seen a single time. This chain uses TRBV5-1 with TRBJ2-1; the match to TRBD1 covers 7 bases. The ends lost 0 bases at V and 6 bases at J; junction bases unmatched: 9. CDR3 length: 16 residues. Germline lookup yields CDR1 SGHRS and CDR2 YFSETQ. The CDR3 is CASSLALGTVGNEQFF. CDR3 coding DNA: TGCGCCAGCAGCTTGGCCTTAGGGACAGTCGGCAATGAGCAGTTCTTC.

The chain joins TRBV7-2 to TRBJ1-4; perhaps TRBD1 as D (6 bases). Germline lookup yields CDR1 SGHTA and CDR2 FQGNSA. This CDR3 is 14 amino acids long. Trimming left V 0 bases short and J 8 bases short, with 10 bases between. In DNA form, the CDR3 reads TGTGCCAGCAGCTTAGCAGGGGGACTAGAAAAACTGTTTTTT. This codes for CASSLAGGLEKLFF.

The rearrangement links TRBV29-1 to TRBJ2-7, with D perhaps matching TRBD2 (5 bases). V dropped 5 bases and J dropped 1 base, with 9 bases sitting between them. This CDR3 region has 12 residues. The germline V gene encodes CDR1 SQVTM and CDR2 ANQGSEA. The CDR3: CSVSGVSYEQYF. DNA of the CDR3: TGCAGCGTTTCCGGGGTATCCTACGAGCAGTACTTC.

This clone was detected ten times or more. V is TRBV30 and J is TRBJ1-1, with D tentatively TRBD1 (5 bases). Trimming pared 0 bases from V and 0 bases from J, leaving 20 bases between. The V gene's germline CDR1 is GTSNPN and CDR2 SVGIG (reference sequence). This CDR3 comprises 18 residues. The CDR3 here is CAWSVRRGRRLMNTEAFF. CDR3 sequence (DNA): TGTGCCTGGAGTGTACGGAGGGGAAGGCGACTCATGAACACTGAAGCTTTCTTT.

The V and J genes are TRBV7-9 and TRBJ1-1, with D perhaps TRBD1 (6 bases). The CDR3 has 17 amino acids. Trimming stripped 5 bases from V and 5 bases from J, with 24 bases between. The germline CDR1 and CDR2 sequences are SEHNR and FQNEAQ (reference sequence). DNA for the CDR3: TGTGCCAGCAGCGCAATGGGCGGGGGCGCGTTTTGGACTGAAGCTTTCTTT. Protein product: CASSAMGGGAFWTEAFF. The whole variable domain, remainder taken from reference TRBV7-9 and TRBJ1-1, is DTGVSQNPRHKITKRGQNVTFRCDPISEHNRLYWYRQTLGQGPEFLTYFQNEAQLEKSRLLSDRFSAERPKGSFSTLEIQRTEQGDSAMYLCASSAMGGGAFWTEAFFGQGTRLTVV.

This clone was observed a handful of times. The chain combines TRBV2 with TRBJ2-2; 12 bases line up with TRBD2. The CDR3 sequence is 15 residues long. V lost 5 bases and J lost 4; bases outside the gene matches: 2. In germline, CDR1 is SNHLY, CDR2 FYNNEI. As DNA, the CDR3 is TGTGCCAGCAGTCTACTAGCGGGAGGCACCGGGGAGCTGTTTTTT. Translation gives CASSLLAGGTGELFF.

This clone turned up a few times. The genes are TRBV7-3 and TRBJ2-2; 9 bases map to TRBD2. Per germline, CDR1 SGHTA and CDR2 FQGTGA. The CDR3 loop spans 15 amino acids. The V segment lost 5 bases and the J segment 0 bases; nucleotides outside the gene matches: 1. CDR3 coding DNA: TGTGCCAGCAGCCCTAGCGGGACGAACACCGGGGAGCTGTTTTTT. Protein: CASSPSGTNTGELFF.

The chain recombines TRBV19 with TRBJ2-2; TRBD2 matches at 8 bases. The trim removed 3 bases at V and 7 bases at J, leaving 13 bases unmatched. Per germline, CDR1 LNHDA and CDR2 SQIVND (reference sequence). There are 17 residues in the CDR3. This chain's CDR3 is CASSIGSVAGGVGELFF. The CDR3 coding sequence is TGTGCCAGTAGTATTGGTTCGGTCGCGGGAGGAGTCGGGGAGCTGTTTTTT. Filled out from reference TRBV19 and TRBJ2-2, the complete variable domain reads DGGITQSPKYLFRKEGQNVTLSCEQNLNHDAMYWYRQDPGQGLRLIYYSQIVNDFQKGDIAEGYSVSREKKESFPLTVTSAQKNPTAFYLCASSIGSVAGGVGELFFGEGSRLTVL.